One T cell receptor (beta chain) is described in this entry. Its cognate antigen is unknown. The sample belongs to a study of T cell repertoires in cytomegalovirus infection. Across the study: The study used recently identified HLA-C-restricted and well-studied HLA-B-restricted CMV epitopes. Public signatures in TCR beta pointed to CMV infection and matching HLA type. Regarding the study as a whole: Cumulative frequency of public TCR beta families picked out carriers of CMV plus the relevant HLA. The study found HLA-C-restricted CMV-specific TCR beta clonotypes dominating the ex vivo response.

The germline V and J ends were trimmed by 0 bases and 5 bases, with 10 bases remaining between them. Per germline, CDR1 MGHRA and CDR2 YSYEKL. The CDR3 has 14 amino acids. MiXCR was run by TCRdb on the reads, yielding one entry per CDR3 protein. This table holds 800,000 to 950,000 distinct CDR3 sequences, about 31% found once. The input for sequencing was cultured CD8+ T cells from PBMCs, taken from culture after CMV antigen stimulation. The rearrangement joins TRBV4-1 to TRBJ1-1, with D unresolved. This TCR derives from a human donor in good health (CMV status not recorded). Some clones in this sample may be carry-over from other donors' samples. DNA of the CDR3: TGCGCCAGCAGCCAAGATCGTTCCGGGACTGAAGCTTTCTTT. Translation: CASSQDRSGTEAFF.